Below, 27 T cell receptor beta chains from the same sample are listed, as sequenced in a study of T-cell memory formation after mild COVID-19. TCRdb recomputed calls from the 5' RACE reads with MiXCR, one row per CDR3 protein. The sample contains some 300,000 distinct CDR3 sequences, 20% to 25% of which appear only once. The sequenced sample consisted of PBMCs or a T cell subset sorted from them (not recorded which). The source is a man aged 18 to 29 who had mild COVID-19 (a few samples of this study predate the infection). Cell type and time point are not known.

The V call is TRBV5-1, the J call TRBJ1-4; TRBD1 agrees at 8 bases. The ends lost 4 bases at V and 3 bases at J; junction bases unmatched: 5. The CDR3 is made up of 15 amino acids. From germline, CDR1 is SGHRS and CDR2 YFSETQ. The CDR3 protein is CASSKTGAPNEKLFF. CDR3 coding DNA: TGCGCCAGCAGCAAGACAGGGGCTCCTAATGAAAAACTGTTTTTT.

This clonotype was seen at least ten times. Written as DNA, the CDR3 is TGTGCCAGCAGTTACGGGGGCACAGATACGCAGTATTTT. It yields the protein CASSYGGTDTQYF. This chain connects TRBV6-5 to TRBJ2-3; D is unclear. V was pared by 2 bases and J by 1 base, with 4 bases between. Germline CDR1 is MNHEY and CDR2 is SVGAGI. The CDR3 extends over 13 amino acids.

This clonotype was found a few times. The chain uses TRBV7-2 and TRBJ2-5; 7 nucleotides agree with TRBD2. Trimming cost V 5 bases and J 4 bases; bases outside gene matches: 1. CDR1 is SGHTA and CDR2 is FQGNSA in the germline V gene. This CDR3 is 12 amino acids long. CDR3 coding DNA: TGTGCCAGCAGCGGGGGGGGAGAGACCCAGTACTTC. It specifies CASSGGGETQYF.

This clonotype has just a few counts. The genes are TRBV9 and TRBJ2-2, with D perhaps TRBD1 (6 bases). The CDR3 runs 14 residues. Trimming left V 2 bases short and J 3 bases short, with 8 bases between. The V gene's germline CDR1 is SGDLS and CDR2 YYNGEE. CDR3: CASSVQGYTGELFF. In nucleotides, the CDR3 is TGTGCCAGCAGCGTGCAGGGGTACACCGGGGAGCTGTTTTTT.

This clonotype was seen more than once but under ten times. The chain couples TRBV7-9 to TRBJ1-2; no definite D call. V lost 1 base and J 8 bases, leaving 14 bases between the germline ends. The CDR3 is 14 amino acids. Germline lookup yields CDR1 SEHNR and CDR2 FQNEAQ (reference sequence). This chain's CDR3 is CASSLVTASVGYTF. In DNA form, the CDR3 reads TGTGCCAGCAGCTTAGTGACCGCATCGGTCGGCTACACCTTC.

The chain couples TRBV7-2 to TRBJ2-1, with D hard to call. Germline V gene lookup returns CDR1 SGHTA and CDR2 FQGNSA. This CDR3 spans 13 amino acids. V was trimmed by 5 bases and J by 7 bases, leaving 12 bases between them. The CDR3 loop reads CASSQPGLNEQFF. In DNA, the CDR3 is TGTGCCAGCAGCCAACCGGGTTTGAATGAGCAGTTCTTC.

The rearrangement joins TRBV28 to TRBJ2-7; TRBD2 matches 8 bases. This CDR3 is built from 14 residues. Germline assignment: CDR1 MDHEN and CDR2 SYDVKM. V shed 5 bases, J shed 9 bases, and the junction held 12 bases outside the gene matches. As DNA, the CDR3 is TGTGCCAGCAGTGGGTGGCGGGGGGAGGAGGGGCAGTACGTC. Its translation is CASSGWRGEEGQYV.

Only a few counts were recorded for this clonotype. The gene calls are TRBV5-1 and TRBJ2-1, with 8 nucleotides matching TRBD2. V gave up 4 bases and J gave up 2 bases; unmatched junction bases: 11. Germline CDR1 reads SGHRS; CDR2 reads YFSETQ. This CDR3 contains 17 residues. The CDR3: CASSLSSGGAAYNEQFF. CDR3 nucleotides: TGCGCCAGCAGCCTGTCCTCCGGGGGGGCCGCCTACAATGAGCAGTTCTTC.

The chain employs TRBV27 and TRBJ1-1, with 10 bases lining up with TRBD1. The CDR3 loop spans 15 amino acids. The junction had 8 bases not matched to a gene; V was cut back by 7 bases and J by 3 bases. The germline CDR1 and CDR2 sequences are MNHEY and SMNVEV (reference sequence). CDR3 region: CASIRRTGGDTEAFF. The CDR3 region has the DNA TGTGCCAGCATTCGCAGGACAGGGGGAGACACTGAAGCTTTCTTT.

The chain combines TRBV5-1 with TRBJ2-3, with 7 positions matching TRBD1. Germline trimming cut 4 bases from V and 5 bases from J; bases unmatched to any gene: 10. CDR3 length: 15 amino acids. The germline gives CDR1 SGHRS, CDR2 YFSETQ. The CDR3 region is CASSLGTALGDTQYF. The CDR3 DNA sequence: TGCGCCAGCAGCCTCGGGACAGCGTTGGGAGATACGCAGTATTTT.

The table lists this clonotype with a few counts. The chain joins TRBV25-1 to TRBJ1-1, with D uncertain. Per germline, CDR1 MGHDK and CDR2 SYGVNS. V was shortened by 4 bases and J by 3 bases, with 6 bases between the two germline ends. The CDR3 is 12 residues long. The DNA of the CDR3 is TGTGCCAGCAGTGGTCGGGACACTGAAGCTTTCTTT. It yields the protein CASSGRDTEAFF. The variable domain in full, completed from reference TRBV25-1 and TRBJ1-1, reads EADIYQTPRYLVIGTGKKITLECSQTMGHDKMYWYQQDPGMELHLIHYSYGVNSTEKGDLSSESTVSRIRTEHFPLTLESARPSHTSQYLCASSGRDTEAFFGQGTRLTVV.

CDR3 DNA sequence: TGTGCCAGCAGCTCCGTGTCAGGGACGTTCGCTTTCTTT. This codes for CASSSVSGTFAFF. The chain uses TRBV11-2 and TRBJ1-1; D is possibly TRBD1 (5 bases). The V gene lost 4 bases and the J gene lost 11 bases, with 17 bases spanning the gap. Germline assignment: CDR1 SGHAT and CDR2 FQNNGV. This CDR3 comprises 13 residues.

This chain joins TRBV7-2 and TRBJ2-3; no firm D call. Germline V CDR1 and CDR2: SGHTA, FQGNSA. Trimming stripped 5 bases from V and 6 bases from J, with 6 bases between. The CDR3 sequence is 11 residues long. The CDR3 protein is CASSEWDTQYF. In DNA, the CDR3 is TGTGCCAGCAGCGAGTGGGATACGCAGTATTTT.

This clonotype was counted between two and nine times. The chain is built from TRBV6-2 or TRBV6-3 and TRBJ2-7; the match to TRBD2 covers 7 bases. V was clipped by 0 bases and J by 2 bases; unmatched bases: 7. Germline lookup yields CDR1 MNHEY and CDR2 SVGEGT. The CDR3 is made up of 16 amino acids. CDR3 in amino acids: CASSYSSAGETYEQYF. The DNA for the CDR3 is TGTGCCAGCAGTTACTCGAGCGCGGGGGAGACCTACGAGCAGTACTTC.

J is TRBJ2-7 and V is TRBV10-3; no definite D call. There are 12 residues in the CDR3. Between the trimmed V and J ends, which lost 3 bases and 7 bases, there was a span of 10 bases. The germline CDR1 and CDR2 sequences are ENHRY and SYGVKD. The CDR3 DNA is TGTGCCATCAGTGACGGACCGAGTGAGCAGTACTTC. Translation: CAISDGPSEQYF.

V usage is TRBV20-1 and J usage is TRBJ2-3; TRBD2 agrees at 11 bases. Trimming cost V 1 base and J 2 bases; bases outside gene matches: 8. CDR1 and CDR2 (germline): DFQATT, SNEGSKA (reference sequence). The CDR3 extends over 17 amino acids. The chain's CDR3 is CSARGLAGGHDTDTQYF. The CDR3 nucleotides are TGCAGTGCTAGAGGGCTAGCGGGGGGACACGACACAGATACGCAGTATTTT.

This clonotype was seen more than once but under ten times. CDR3 in DNA: TGTGCCAGCAGCTTACAGGGTCTGGATGGCTACACCTTC. Its protein is CASSLQGLDGYTF. The V call is TRBV7-2, the J call TRBJ1-2, with TRBD1 as a possible D gene (5 bases). The CDR3 runs 13 residues. V lost 2 bases to trimming and J lost 6 bases, with 10 bases between them. CDR1 is SGHTA, CDR2 FQGNSA, per germline.

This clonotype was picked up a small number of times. The chain's CDR3 is CASSVGIAGDNEQFF. For the CDR3, the DNA is TGTGCCAGCAGCGTAGGAATAGCGGGGGACAATGAGCAGTTCTTC. The chain combines TRBV9 with TRBJ2-1; 9 nucleotides align to TRBD2. With V trimmed by 0 bases and J by 5 bases, 3 bases remained unmatched. The CDR3 length is 15 residues. The germline gives CDR1 SGDLS, CDR2 YYNGEE.

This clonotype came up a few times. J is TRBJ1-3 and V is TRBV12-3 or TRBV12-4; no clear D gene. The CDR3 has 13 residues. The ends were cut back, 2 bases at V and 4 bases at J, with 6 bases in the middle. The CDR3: CASSLSEGNTIYF. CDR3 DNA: TGTGCCAGCAGTTTATCCGAAGGAAACACCATATATTTT.

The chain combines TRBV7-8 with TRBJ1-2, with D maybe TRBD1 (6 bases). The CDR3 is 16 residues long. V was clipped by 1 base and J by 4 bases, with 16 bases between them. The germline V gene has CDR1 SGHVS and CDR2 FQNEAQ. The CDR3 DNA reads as TGTGCCAGCAGCTTAGAGGGGGGAACAGAACCCTATGGCTACACCTTC. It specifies CASSLEGGTEPYGYTF.

The CDR3 protein is CSVEEGLAGPDTQYF. The CDR3 coding sequence is TGCAGCGTTGAAGAGGGACTAGCGGGGCCAGATACGCAGTATTTT. V is TRBV29-1 and J is TRBJ2-3; 13 positions match TRBD2. The junction had 1 base not matched to a gene; V was cut back by 0 bases and J by 4 bases. Germline assignment: CDR1 SQVTM and CDR2 ANQGSEA. The length of the CDR3 is 15 residues.

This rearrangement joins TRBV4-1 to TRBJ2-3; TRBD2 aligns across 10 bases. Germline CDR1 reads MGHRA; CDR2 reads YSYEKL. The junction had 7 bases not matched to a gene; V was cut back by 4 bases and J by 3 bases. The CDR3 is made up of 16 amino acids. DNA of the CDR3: TGCGCCAGCAGCCGCCTAGCGGGGGATTGGACAGATACGCAGTATTTT. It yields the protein CASSRLAGDWTDTQYF.

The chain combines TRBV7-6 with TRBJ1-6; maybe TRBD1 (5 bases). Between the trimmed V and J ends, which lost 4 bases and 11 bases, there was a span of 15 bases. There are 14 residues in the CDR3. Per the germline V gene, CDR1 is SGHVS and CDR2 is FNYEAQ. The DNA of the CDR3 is TGTGCCAGCAGCTCGGGACCGAGCGTGACACCCCTCCACTTT. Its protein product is CASSSGPSVTPLHF.

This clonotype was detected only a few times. The CDR3 DNA follows: TGTGCCAGCAGCTTAGCTCTAGCCAGAGGCTACACCTTC. Its translation: CASSLALARGYTF. The rearrangement links TRBV11-2 to TRBJ1-2; D gene ambiguous. Germline values: CDR1 SGHAT, CDR2 FQNNGV. V was trimmed by 1 base and J by 8 bases, leaving 11 bases between them. This CDR3 spans 13 amino acids.

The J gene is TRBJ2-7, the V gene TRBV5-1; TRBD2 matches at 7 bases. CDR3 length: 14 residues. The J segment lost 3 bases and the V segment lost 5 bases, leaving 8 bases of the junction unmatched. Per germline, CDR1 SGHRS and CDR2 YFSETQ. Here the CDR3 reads CASSLGEGFYEQYF. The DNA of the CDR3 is TGCGCCAGCAGTCTGGGGGAGGGATTCTACGAGCAGTACTTC.

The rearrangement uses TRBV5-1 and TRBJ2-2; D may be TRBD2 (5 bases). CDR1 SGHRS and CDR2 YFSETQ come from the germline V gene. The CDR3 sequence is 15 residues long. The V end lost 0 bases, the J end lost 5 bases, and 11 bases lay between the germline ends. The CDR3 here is CASSLVGSETGELFF. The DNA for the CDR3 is TGCGCCAGCAGCTTGGTGGGGAGCGAGACCGGGGAGCTGTTTTTT.

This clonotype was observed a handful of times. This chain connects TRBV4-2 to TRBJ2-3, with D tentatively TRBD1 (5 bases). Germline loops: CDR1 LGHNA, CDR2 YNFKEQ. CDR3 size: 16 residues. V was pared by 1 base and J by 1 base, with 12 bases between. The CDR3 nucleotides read TGTGCCAGCAGCCAAGTCGTGGGGCCTGGCACAGATACGCAGTATTTT. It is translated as CASSQVVGPGTDTQYF.